These 26 T cell receptor beta chains originate from one sample sequenced in a study of technical replicates of blood from several donors. The table came from immunoSEQ multiplex PCR; TCRdb's copy has only in-frame clones and leaves some out. In the table there are more than 75,000 clones, approximately 94% of which are singletons. Sequenced input: T cells isolated from PBMCs. These receptors originate from a human donor in good health.

This clone was seen just once. The chain employs TRBV16 and TRBJ2-7; D is possibly TRBD1 (6 bases). The germline V and J ends were trimmed by 5 bases and 5 bases, with 16 bases remaining between them. Germline CDR1 is KGHSY and CDR2 is FQNENV. This CDR3 comprises 14 residues. CDR3 region: CASSGRQETNEQYF. The CDR3 DNA reads TGTGCCAGCAGCGGAAGACAGGAAACGAACGAGCAGTACTTC.

This clone was seen a single time. Distinct nucleotide sequences in the sample also encode this CDR3. The chain recombines TRBV5-1 with TRBJ2-3, with D maybe TRBD1 (5 bases). The CDR3 has 15 residues. V was pared by 1 base and J by 0 bases, with 9 bases between. Germline V lookup: CDR1 SGHRS, CDR2 YFSETQ. Here the CDR3 DNA reads TGCGCCAGCAGCTTGCCAGGGCAGAGCACAGATACGCAGTATTTT. Its protein product is CASSLPGQSTDTQYF.

This sequence joins TRBV4-2 and TRBJ2-4; perhaps TRBD2 as D (6 bases). This CDR3 region has 14 residues. With 2 bases removed from V and 3 bases from J, the gap between germline ends came to 8 bases. Germline-derived CDR1 and CDR2 are LGHNA and YNFKEQ. The CDR3 bases are TGTGCCAGCAGCCAATTCGGGGGCAAAAACATTCAGTACTTC. Protein sequence: CASSQFGGKNIQYF.

V usage is TRBV27 and J usage is TRBJ2-7; 9 bases align to TRBD2. Germline CDR1 reads MNHEY; CDR2 reads SMNVEV (reference sequence). Trimming at V came to 6 bases and at J to 2 bases, leaving 17 bases not matched to a gene. The CDR3 spans 18 residues. The CDR3 nucleotides read TGTGCCAGCAGCCTGCGAGCGGGGGGACTAGGAAGGGCCTACGAGCAGTACTTC. It specifies CASSLRAGGLGRAYEQYF.

The chain combines TRBV7-9 with TRBJ1-4; perhaps TRBD1 as D (6 bases). CDR3 length equals 15 residues. Germline loops: CDR1 SEHNR, CDR2 FQNEAQ (reference sequence). V lost 1 base to trimming and J lost 6 bases, with 12 bases between them. The DNA of the CDR3 is TGTGCCAGCAGCTTAGTTGCAGGGGTATATGAAAAACTGTTTTTT. It specifies CASSLVAGVYEKLFF.

This rearrangement joins TRBV4-1 to TRBJ2-1, with D perhaps matching TRBD1 (6 bases). The CDR3 consists of 16 residues. Trimming pared 4 bases from V and 2 bases from J, leaving 15 bases between. CDR1 is MGHRA, CDR2 YSYEKL, per germline. CDR3 protein: CASSPHAGAPYNEQFF. CDR3 DNA: TGCGCCAGCAGCCCCCACGCAGGGGCCCCCTACAATGAGCAGTTCTTC.

This chain uses TRBV6-5 with TRBJ1-2; 9 bases map to TRBD1. V lost 1 base, J lost 5 bases, and 5 bases stayed unmatched. Looked up from germline, CDR1 is MNHEY and CDR2 is SVGAGI. This CDR3 is built from 15 residues. This chain's CDR3 is CASSYFDRGYYGYTF. For the CDR3, the DNA is TGTGCCAGCAGTTACTTTGACAGGGGGTATTATGGCTACACCTTC.

This clone appeared a single time. The rearrangement uses TRBV6-1 and TRBJ1-5; D perhaps matches TRBD1 (6 bases). Germline values: CDR1 MNHNS, CDR2 SASEGT. The V end lost 7 bases, the J end lost 0 bases, and 10 bases lay between the germline ends. The CDR3 is 14 amino acids. CDR3 region: CASKTGYSNQPQHF. In nucleotides, the CDR3 is TGTGCCAGCAAGACAGGTTATAGCAATCAGCCCCAGCATTTT.

This rearrangement joins TRBV7-7 to TRBJ2-5; 9 bases map to TRBD2. There are 17 residues in the CDR3. Germline trimming cut 1 base from V and 1 base from J; bases unmatched to any gene: 7. CDR1 and CDR2 (germline): SSHAT, FNYEAQ (reference sequence). CDR3 sequence reads: CASSLGAGGPSQETQYF. CDR3 sequence (DNA): TGTGCCAGCAGCTTAGGGGCGGGAGGGCCGTCCCAAGAGACCCAGTACTTC.

V gene TRBV7-8 combines with J gene TRBJ2-3; tentatively, D is TRBD1 (5 bases). The germline V and J ends were trimmed by 4 bases and 0 bases, with 20 bases remaining between them. CDR3 length: 18 residues. Germline CDR1 reads SGHVS; CDR2 reads FQNEAQ. CDR3 nucleotides: TGTGCCAGCAGCTACACGCGCTATCGACAGATCAGCACAGATACGCAGTATTTT. Translation gives CASSYTRYRQISTDTQYF.

J is TRBJ2-1 and V is TRBV19; D is possibly TRBD2 (5 bases). CDR1 LNHDA and CDR2 SQIVND come from the germline V gene (reference sequence). This CDR3 region has 14 residues. V lost 6 bases and J lost 3, with 12 bases in between. The DNA for the CDR3 is TGTGCCAGTAGCGGGGTAGTCTTCTACAATGAGCAGTTCTTC. Its protein product is CASSGVVFYNEQFF.

This chain links TRBV11-3 with TRBJ2-1; 9 nucleotides align to TRBD2. J gave up 2 bases and V 5 bases, and 4 bases lay outside the gene matches. CDR1 and CDR2 (germline): SGHNT, YENEEA. CDR3 length equals 15 residues. CDR3 loop: CASSRIAGAYNEQFF. The CDR3 region has the DNA TGTGCCAGCAGCCGTATAGCGGGGGCCTACAATGAGCAGTTCTTC.

This chain connects TRBV2 to TRBJ1-2; 7 nucleotides agree with TRBD1. The CDR3 consists of 15 residues. Germline lookup yields CDR1 SNHLY and CDR2 FYNNEI. V trimming: 3 bases; J trimming: 2 bases; junction bases outside the gene matches: 6. This CDR3 is CASSDSRDSNYGYTF. As DNA, the CDR3 is TGTGCCAGCAGTGATAGCCGGGACAGCAACTATGGCTACACCTTC.

In DNA, the CDR3 is TGTGCCAGCAGCCCGACAGTCGGCAGGTCGAACACCGGGGAGCTGTTTTTT. It is translated as CASSPTVGRSNTGELFF. This rearrangement joins TRBV5-8 to TRBJ2-2; D perhaps matches TRBD1 (5 bases). Germline V gene data show CDR1 as SGHTS and CDR2 as YDEGEE. V was pared by 4 bases and J by 0 bases, with 16 bases between. The CDR3 covers 17 residues.

The rearrangement joins TRBV6-5 to TRBJ2-1; possibly TRBD2 for D (6 bases). This CDR3 spans 14 amino acids. CDR1 MNHEY and CDR2 SVGAGI come from the germline V gene. Deletions cut 2 bases from V and 7 bases from J, with 12 bases between. The CDR3 DNA sequence: TGTGCCAGCAGTTACGGAGGGTCCGGGAATGAGCAGTTCTTC. Its translation is CASSYGGSGNEQFF.

This chain connects TRBV19 to TRBJ2-7; the match to TRBD2 covers 13 bases. Germline CDR1 is LNHDA and CDR2 is SQIVND (reference sequence). J lost 6 bases, V lost 6 bases, and 8 bases had no gene match. The CDR3 has 15 residues. Here the CDR3 DNA reads TGTGCCAGTAGGATGGATGGGACTAGCGGGACCGAGCAGTACTTC. This sequence encodes CASRMDGTSGTEQYF.

This chain's CDR3 is CASSPQGSYNEQFF. DNA for the CDR3: TGCGCCAGCAGCCCACAGGGGTCCTACAATGAGCAGTTCTTC. This chain connects TRBV10-2 to TRBJ2-1, with 7 bases matching TRBD1. CDR1 is WSHSY and CDR2 is SAAADI in the germline V gene. The CDR3 runs 14 residues. The ends lost 6 bases at V and 1 base at J; junction bases unmatched: 3.

This chain links TRBV19 with TRBJ2-1, with 11 positions matching TRBD1. From germline, CDR1 is LNHDA and CDR2 SQIVND (reference sequence). The CDR3 is 14 residues long. The V gene end was trimmed by 8 bases and the J gene end by 3 bases; junction bases not matched to a gene: 3. CDR3 in amino acids: CASGGTGGYNEQFF. In nucleotides, the CDR3 is TGTGCCAGTGGAGGGACAGGGGGCTACAATGAGCAGTTCTTC.

This clone has a handful of counts. The rearrangement links TRBV6-6 to TRBJ1-5, with 8 nucleotides matching TRBD1. With 2 bases clipped from V and 3 bases from J, the junction kept 6 bases outside the gene matches. CDR3 length equals 16 residues. Germline V gene lookup returns CDR1 MNHNY and CDR2 SVGAGI (reference sequence). The CDR3 bases are TGTGCCAGCAGTTACCCCGACAGGGGCAACAATCAGCCCCAGCATTTT. Its translation is CASSYPDRGNNQPQHF.

The rearrangement joins TRBV4-1 to TRBJ2-1; TRBD2 aligns across 7 bases. Germline CDR1 reads MGHRA; CDR2 reads YSYEKL. The junction had 15 bases not matched to a gene; V was cut back by 1 base and J by 3 bases. This CDR3 contains 19 residues. This CDR3 is CASSQVRITAGVRYNEQFF. In nucleotides, the CDR3 is TGCGCCAGCAGCCAAGTACGTATTACGGCGGGAGTTCGCTACAATGAGCAGTTCTTC.

The V call is TRBV19, the J call TRBJ2-7, with 7 bases that match TRBD1. This CDR3 comprises 13 residues. In germline, CDR1 is LNHDA, CDR2 SQIVND (reference sequence). Trimming at V came to 3 bases and at J to 3 bases, leaving 2 bases not matched to a gene. The CDR3: CASSIRDSYEQYF. The CDR3 coding sequence is TGTGCCAGTAGTATTCGGGACAGCTACGAGCAGTACTTC.

To note about this clone: One junction end disagrees with the germline gene, perhaps due to a read error. The rearrangement links TRBV5-4 to TRBJ2-2; tentative D call: TRBD2 (5 bases). CDR1 is SGHNT and CDR2 is YYREEE in the germline V gene (reference sequence). This CDR3 spans 15 amino acids. The CDR3 nucleotides read TGTGCCAGCAGCTTGTCTATGACGAGCACCGGGGATCTGTTTTTT. It encodes CASSLSMTSTGDLFF. The full variable domain, with the rest looked up from reference TRBV5-4 and TRBJ2-2, is ETGVTQSPTHLIKTRGQQVTLRCSSQSGHNTVSWYQQALGQGPQFIFQYYREEENGRGNFPPRFSGLQFPNYSSELNVNALELDDSALYLCASSLSMTSTGDLFFGEGSRLTVL.

The rearrangement joins TRBV2 to TRBJ2-2; D unresolved. Germline CDR1 is SNHLY and CDR2 is FYNNEI. The CDR3 totals 15 residues. Trimming took 4 bases from V and 2 from J, leaving 11 bases between them. For the CDR3, the DNA is TGTGCCAGCAGTGGCTCATTGCGTAACACCGGGGAGCTGTTTTTT. Translated: CASSGSLRNTGELFF.

In DNA, the CDR3 is TGTGCCAGCAGGCCCGGGACAGGGATCTTGGAGACCCAGTACTTC. Residues: CASRPGTGILETQYF. The chain combines TRBV7-2 with TRBJ2-5, with TRBD1 matching over 9 bases. Germline loops: CDR1 SGHTA, CDR2 FQGNSA. This CDR3 is built from 15 residues. V was pared by 6 bases and J by 5 bases, with 10 bases of the junction left unmatched. The complete variable domain, with remaining parts taken from reference TRBV7-2 and TRBJ2-5, reads GAGVSQSPSNKVTEKGKDVELRCDPISGHTALYWYRQSLGQGLEFLIYFQGNSAPDKSGLPSDRFSAERTGGSVSTLTIQRTQQEDSAVYLCASRPGTGILETQYFGPGTRLLVL.

V usage is TRBV4-1 and J usage is TRBJ2-3, with D possibly TRBD2 on 7 matching bases. CDR1 and CDR2 from the germline V gene are MGHRA and YSYEKL. Trimming took 1 base from V and 2 from J, leaving 16 bases between them. This CDR3 has 17 residues. In DNA, the CDR3 is TGCGCCAGCAGCCAAGGGGGGGGCCCCAGATCCACAGATACGCAGTATTTT. Translating gives CASSQGGGPRSTDTQYF.

Note on this clone: The junction and the germline gene differ at one end; a read error may be behind it. The chain combines TRBV11-3 with TRBJ1-2; tentative D call: TRBD1 (5 bases). CDR3 size: 16 residues. Germline loops: CDR1 SGHNT, CDR2 YENEEA. The DNA of the CDR3 is TGTGCCAGCAGTTTAGGGACCTATGGGGGGGAGCATGGCTACACCTTC. This encodes CASSLGTYGGEHGYTF.